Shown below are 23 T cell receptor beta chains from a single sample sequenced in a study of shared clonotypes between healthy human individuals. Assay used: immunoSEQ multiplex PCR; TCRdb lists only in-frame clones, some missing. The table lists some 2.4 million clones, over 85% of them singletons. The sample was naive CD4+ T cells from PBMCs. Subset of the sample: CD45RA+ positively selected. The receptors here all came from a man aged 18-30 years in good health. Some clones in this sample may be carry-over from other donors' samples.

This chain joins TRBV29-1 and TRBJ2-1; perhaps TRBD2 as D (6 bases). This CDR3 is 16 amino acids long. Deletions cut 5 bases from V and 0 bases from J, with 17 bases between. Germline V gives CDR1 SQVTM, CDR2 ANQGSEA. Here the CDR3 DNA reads TGCAGCGTTTGCAATCAGCGGGTGAGCTCCTACAATGAGCAGTTCTTC. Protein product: CSVCNQRVSSYNEQFF.

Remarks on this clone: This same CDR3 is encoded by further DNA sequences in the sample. The CDR3 reads CASSLRREPYNEQFF. CDR3 nucleotides: TGTGCCAGCAGCTTAAGGCGGGAGCCCTACAATGAGCAGTTCTTC. The chain uses TRBV7-3 and TRBJ2-1; 7 nucleotides agree with TRBD2. J was trimmed by 2 bases and V by 1 base; bases with no gene match: 2. This CDR3 is 15 amino acids long. Germline CDR1 reads SGHTA; CDR2 reads FQGTGA.

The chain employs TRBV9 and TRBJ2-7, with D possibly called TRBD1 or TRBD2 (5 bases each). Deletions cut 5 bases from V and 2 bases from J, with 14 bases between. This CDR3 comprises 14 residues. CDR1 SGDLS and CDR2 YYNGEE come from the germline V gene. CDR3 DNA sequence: TGTGCCAGCAGTGCCGAGTGGGGGACCTACGAGCAGTACTTC. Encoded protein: CASSAEWGTYEQYF.

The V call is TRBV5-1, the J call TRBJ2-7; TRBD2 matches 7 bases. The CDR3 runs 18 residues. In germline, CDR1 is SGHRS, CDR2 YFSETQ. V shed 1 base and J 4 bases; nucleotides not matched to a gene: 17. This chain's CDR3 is CASSLSPYGGRVEYEQYF. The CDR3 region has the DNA TGCGCCAGCAGCTTGTCCCCTTATGGCGGGAGAGTGGAATACGAGCAGTACTTC.

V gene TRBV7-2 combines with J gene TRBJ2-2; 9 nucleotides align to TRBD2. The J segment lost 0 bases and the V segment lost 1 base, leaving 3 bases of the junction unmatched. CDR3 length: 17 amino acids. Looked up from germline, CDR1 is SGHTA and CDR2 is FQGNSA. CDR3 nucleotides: TGTGCCAGCAGCTTAGAAGCGGGAGGACCGAACACCGGGGAGCTGTTTTTT. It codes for CASSLEAGGPNTGELFF.

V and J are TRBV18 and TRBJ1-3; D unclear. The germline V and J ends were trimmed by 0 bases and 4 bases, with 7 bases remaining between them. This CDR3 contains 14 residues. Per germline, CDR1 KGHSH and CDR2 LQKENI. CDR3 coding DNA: TGTGCCAGCTCACCACCCTCGCCAGGAAACACCATATATTTT. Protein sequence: CASSPPSPGNTIYF. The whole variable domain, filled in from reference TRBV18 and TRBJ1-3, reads NAGVMQNPRHLVRRRGQEARLRCSPMKGHSHVYWYRQLPEEGLKFMVYLQKENIIDESGMPKERFSAEFPKEGPSILRIQQVVRGDSAAYFCASSPPSPGNTIYFGEGSWLTVV.

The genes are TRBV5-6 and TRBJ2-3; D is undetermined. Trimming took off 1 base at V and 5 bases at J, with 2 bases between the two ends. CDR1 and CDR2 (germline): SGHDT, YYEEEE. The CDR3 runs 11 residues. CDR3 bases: TGTGCCAGCAGCTTGCAAGATACGCAGTATTTT. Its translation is CASSLQDTQYF.

CDR3 amino acids: CASSLKGLPQHF. The CDR3 DNA sequence: TGTGCCAGCAGTTTAAAGGGCCTACCCCAGCATTTT. The chain uses TRBV28 and TRBJ1-5, with no clear D. This CDR3 comprises 12 residues. CDR1 is MDHEN, CDR2 SYDVKM, per germline. Trimming took off 2 bases at V and 10 bases at J, with 9 bases between the two ends.

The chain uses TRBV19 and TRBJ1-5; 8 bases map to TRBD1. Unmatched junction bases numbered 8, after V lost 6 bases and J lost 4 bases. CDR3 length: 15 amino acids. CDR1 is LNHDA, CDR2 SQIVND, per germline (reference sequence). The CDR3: CASRTTGGMNQPQHF. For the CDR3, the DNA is TGTGCCAGTAGGACCACAGGGGGGATGAATCAGCCCCAGCATTTT.

The CDR3 region has the DNA TGTGCCAGCAGCTTATATGGGACGGCAACCTACGAGCAGTACTTC. Translation: CASSLYGTATYEQYF. V and J are TRBV7-3 and TRBJ2-7, with D perhaps TRBD1 or TRBD2 (5 bases each). CDR1 and CDR2 from the germline V gene are SGHTA and FQGTGA. This CDR3 has 15 amino acids. Trimming pared 2 bases from V and 2 bases from J, leaving 13 bases between. Full variable domain (rest looked up from reference TRBV7-3 and TRBJ2-7): GAGVSQTPSNKVTEKGKYVELRCDPISGHTALYWYRQSLGQGPEFLIYFQGTGAADDSGLPNDRFFAVRPEGSVSTLKIQRTERGDSAVYLCASSLYGTATYEQYFGPGTRLTVT.

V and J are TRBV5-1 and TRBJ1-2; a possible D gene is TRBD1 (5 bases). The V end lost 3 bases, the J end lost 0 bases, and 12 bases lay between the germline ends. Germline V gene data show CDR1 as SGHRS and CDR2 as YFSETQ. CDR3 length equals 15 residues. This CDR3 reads CASSWGTTANYGYTF. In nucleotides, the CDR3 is TGCGCCAGCAGCTGGGGGACCACTGCTAACTATGGCTACACCTTC.

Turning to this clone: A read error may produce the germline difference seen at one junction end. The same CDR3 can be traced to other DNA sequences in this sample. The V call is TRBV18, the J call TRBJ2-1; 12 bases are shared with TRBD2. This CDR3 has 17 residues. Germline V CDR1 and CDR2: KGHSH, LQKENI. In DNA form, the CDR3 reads TGTGCCAGCTCACCGAGGACTAGCGGGAATTCCTACAATGAGCAATTCTTC. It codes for CASSPRTSGNSYNEQFF.

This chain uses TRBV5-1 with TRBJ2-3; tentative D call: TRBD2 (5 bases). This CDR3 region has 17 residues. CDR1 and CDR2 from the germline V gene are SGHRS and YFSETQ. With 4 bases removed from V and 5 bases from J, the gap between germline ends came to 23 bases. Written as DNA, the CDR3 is TGCGCCAGCAGCCCGAGTGGAGGATCCCTTCTTGGAGATACGCAGTATTTT. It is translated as CASSPSGGSLLGDTQYF.

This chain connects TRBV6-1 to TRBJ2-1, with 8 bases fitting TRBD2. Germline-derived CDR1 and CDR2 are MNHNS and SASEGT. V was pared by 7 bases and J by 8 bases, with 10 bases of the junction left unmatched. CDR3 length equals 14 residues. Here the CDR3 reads CASTKAGVGDEQFF. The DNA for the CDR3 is TGTGCCAGCACCAAAGCGGGAGTGGGTGATGAGCAGTTCTTC.

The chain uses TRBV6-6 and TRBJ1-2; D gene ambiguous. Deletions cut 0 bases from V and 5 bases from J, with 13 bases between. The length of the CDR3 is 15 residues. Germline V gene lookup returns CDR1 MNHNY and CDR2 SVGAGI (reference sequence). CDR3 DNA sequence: TGTGCCAGCAGTTACTCCGACCCTGAAATATATGGCTACACCTTC. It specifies CASSYSDPEIYGYTF.

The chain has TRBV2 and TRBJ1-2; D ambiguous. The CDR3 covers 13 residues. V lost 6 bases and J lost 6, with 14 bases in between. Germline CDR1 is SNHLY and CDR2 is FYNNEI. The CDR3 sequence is CASRPKEGDGYTF. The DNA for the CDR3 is TGTGCCAGCAGACCAAAAGAGGGCGATGGCTACACCTTC.

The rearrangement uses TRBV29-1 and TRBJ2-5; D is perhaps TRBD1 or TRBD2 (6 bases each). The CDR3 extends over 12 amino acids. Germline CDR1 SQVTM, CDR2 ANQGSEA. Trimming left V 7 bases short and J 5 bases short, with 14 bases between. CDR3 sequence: CSGEGGTETQYF. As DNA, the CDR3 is TGCAGCGGCGAAGGGGGGACGGAGACCCAGTACTTC.

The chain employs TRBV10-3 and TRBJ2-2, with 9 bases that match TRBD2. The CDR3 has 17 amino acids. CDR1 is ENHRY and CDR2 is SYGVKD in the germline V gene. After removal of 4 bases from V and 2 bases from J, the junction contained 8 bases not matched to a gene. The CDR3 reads CAISGFRREGNTGELFF. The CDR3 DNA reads TGTGCCATCAGTGGTTTTCGGCGGGAGGGAAACACCGGGGAGCTGTTTTTT.

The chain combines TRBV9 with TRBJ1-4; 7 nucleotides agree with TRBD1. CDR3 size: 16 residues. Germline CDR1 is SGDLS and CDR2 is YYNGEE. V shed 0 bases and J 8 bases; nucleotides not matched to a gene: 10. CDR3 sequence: CASSVADRRRGEKLFF. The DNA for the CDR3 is TGTGCCAGCAGCGTAGCGGACAGGAGGCGGGGGGAAAAACTGTTTTTT.

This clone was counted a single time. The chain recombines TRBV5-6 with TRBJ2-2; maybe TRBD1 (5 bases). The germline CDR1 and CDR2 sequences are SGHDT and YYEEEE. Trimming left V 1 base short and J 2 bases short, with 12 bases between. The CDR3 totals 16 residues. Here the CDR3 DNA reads TGTGCCAGCAGCTTGTGGTTGGGGCCAAACACCGGGGAGCTGTTTTTT. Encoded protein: CASSLWLGPNTGELFF.

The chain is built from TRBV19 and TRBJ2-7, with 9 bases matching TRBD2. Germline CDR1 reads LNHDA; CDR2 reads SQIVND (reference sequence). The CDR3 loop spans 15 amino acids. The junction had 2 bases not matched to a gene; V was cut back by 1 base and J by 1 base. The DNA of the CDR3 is TGTGCCAGTAGTATAGGCGGGAGGGGGTCCTACGAGCAGTACTTC. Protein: CASSIGGRGSYEQYF.

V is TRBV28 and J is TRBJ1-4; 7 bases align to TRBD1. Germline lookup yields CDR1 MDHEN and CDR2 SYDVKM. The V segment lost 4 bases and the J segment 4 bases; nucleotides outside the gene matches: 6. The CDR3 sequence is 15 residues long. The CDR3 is CASSSNRDSNEKLFF. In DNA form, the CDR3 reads TGTGCCAGCAGTTCTAACCGGGACAGTAATGAAAAACTGTTTTTT.

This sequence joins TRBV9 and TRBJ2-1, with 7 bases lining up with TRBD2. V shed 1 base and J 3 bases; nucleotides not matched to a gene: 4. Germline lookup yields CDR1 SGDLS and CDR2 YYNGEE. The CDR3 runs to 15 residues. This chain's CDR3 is CASSVLAGDYNEQFF. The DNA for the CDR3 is TGTGCCAGCAGCGTACTCGCGGGGGACTACAATGAGCAGTTCTTC.